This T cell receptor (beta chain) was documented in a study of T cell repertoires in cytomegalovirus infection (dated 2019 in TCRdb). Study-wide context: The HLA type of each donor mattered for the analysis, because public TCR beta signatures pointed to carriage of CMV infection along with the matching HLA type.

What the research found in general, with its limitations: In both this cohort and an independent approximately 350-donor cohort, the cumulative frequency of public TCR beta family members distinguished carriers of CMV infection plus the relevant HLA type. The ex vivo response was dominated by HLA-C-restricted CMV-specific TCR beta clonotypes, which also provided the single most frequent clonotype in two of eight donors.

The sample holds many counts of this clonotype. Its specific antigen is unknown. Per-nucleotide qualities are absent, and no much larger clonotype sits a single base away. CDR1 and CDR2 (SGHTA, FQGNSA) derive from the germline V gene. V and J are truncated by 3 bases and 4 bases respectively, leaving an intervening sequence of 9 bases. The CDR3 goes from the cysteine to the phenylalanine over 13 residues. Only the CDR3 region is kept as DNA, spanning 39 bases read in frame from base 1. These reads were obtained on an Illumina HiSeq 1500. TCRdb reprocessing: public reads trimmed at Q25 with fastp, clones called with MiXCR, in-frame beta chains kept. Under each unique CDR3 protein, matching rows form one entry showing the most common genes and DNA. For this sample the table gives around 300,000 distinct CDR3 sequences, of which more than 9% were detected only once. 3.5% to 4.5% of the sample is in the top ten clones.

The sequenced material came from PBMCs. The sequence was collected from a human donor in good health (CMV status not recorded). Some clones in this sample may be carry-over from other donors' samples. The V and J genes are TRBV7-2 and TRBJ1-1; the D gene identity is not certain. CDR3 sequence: CASSLGTLTEAFF. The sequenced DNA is TGTGCCAGCAGCTTGGGTACCCTCACTGAAGCTTTCTTT.